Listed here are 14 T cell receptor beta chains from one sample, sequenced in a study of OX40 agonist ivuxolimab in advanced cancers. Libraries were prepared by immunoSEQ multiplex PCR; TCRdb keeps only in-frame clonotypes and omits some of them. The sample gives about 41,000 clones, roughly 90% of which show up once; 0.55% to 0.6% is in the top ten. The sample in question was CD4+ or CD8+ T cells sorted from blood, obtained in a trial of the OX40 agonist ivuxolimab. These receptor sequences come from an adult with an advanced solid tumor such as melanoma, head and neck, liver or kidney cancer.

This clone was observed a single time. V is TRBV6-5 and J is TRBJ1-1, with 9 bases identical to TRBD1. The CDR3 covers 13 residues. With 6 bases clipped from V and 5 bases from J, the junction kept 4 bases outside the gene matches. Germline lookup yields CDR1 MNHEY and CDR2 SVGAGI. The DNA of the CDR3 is TGTGCCAGCAGGACCGACAGGGGGACTGAAGCTTTCTTT. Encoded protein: CASRTDRGTEAFF.

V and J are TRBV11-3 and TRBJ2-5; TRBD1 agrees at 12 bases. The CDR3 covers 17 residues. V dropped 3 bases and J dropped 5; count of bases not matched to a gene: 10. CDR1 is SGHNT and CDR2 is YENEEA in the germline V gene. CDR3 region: CASSLSLGQGAGETQYF. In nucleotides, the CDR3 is TGTGCCAGCAGCTTGTCTTTGGGACAGGGGGCCGGGGAGACCCAGTACTTC.

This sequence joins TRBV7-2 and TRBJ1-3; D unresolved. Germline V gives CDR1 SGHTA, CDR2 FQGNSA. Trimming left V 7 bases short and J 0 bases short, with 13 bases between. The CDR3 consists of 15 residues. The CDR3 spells CASTISPYSGNTIYF. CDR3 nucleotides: TGTGCCAGCACGATCAGCCCTTACTCTGGAAACACCATATATTTT. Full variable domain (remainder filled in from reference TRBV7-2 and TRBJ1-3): GAGVSQSPSNKVTEKGKDVELRCDPISGHTALYWYRQSLGQGLEFLIYFQGNSAPDKSGLPSDRFSAERTGGSVSTLTIQRTQQEDSAVYLCASTISPYSGNTIYFGEGSWLTVV.

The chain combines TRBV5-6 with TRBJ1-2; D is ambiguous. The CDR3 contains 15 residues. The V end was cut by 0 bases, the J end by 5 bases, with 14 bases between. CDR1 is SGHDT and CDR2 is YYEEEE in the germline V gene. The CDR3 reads CASSLVPGFGYGYTF. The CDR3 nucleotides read TGTGCCAGCAGCTTGGTGCCTGGCTTCGGGTATGGCTACACCTTC.

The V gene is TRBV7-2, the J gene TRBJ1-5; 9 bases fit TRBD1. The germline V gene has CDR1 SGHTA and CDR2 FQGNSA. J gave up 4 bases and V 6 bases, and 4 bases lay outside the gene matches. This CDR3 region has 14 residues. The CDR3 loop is CASRQTGGNQPQHF. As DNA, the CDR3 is TGTGCCAGCAGACAGACAGGGGGGAATCAGCCCCAGCATTTT.

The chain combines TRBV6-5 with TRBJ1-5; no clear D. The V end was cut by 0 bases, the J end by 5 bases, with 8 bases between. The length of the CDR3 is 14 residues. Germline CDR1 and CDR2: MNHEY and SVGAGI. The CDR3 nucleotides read TGTGCCAGCAGTTACTCCCGGAACGATCAGCCCCAGCATTTT. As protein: CASSYSRNDQPQHF.

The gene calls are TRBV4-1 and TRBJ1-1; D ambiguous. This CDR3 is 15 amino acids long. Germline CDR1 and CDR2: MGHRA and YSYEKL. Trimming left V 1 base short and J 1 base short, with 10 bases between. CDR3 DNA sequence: TGCGCCAGCAGCCAAGTGGGCTCAGGGAACACTGAAGCTTTCTTT. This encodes CASSQVGSGNTEAFF.

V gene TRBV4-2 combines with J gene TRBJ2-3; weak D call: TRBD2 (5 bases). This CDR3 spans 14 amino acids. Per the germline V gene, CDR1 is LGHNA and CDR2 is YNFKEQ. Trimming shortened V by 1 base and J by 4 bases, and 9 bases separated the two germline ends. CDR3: CASSQVRGPDTQYF. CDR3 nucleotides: TGTGCCAGCAGCCAAGTTAGAGGGCCAGATACGCAGTATTTT.

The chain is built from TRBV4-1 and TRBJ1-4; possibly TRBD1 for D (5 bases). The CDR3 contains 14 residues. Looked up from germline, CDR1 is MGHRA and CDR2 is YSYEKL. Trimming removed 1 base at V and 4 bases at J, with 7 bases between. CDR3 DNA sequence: TGCGCCAGCAGCCAAGTCAGGGATAATGAAAAACTGTTTTTT. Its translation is CASSQVRDNEKLFF.

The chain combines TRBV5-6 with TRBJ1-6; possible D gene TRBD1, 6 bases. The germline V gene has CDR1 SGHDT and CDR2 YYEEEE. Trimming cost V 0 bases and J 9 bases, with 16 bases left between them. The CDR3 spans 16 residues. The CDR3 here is CASSLGSGAGSSPLHF. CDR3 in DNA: TGTGCCAGCAGCTTGGGTTCGGGGGCGGGTAGTTCACCCCTCCACTTT.

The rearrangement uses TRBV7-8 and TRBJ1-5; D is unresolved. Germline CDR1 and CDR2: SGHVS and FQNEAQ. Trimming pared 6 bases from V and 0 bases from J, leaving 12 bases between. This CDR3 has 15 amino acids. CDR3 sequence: CASSQNWYSNQPQHF. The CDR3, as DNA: TGTGCCAGCAGTCAAAACTGGTATAGCAATCAGCCCCAGCATTTT. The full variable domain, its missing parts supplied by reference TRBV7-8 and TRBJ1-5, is GAGVSQSPRYKVAKRGQDVALRCDPISGHVSLFWYQQALGQGPEFLTYFQNEAQLDKSGLPSDRFFAERPEGSVSTLKIQRTQQEDSAVYLCASSQNWYSNQPQHFGDGTRLSIL.

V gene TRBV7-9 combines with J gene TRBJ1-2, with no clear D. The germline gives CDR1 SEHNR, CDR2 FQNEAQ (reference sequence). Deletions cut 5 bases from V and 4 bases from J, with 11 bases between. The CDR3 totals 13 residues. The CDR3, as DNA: TGTGCCAGCAGCCTAGAGAACAGCTATGGCTACACCTTC. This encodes CASSLENSYGYTF.

This chain's CDR3 is CASSLVGGARANEQFF. DNA of the CDR3: TGTGCCAGCAGCTTAGTTGGCGGGGCCCGGGCCAATGAGCAGTTCTTC. The chain is built from TRBV7-6 and TRBJ2-1; maybe TRBD2 (6 bases). In germline, CDR1 is SGHVS, CDR2 FNYEAQ. CDR3 length: 16 amino acids. V lost 1 base and J 6 bases, leaving 16 bases between the germline ends.

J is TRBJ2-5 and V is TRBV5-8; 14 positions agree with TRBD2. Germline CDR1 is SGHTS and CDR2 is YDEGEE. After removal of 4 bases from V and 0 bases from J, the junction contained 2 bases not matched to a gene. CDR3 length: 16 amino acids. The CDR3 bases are TGTGCCAGCAGCCAGGGACTAGCGGGGGACCAAGAGACCCAGTACTTC. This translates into CASSQGLAGDQETQYF.